These T cell receptor beta chains were read from a single sample in a study of tumor and adjacent non-tumor tissue in lung cancer. TCRdb analysed the multiplex PCR reads with MiXCR anew, one entry per CDR3 protein. The data show about 75,000 distinct CDR3 sequences, with over 70% seen just once and about 12% held by the top ten. The sequenced sample consisted of lung tumor tissue. The receptors were gathered from a woman between 50 and 59 years old with non-small cell lung cancer. The CDR3 runs from the conserved cysteine through the conserved F or W. D genes are given only for firm matches. Where a row states a size, it is once, few, many or the class of an expanded clone; other rows omit it.

v_gene	d_gene	j_gene	abundance	CDR3aa	CDR3nt
TRBV28	-	TRBJ2-7	few	CASSPGIGDEQYF	TGTGCCAGCAGTCCCGGGATAGGGGACGAGCAGTACTTC
TRBV11-2	TRBD1	TRBJ1-2	-	CASSLGQYYGYTF	TGTGCCAGCAGCTTGGGACAGTACTATGGCTACACCTTC
TRBV20-1	-	TRBJ1-6	-	CSASGRINSPLHF	TGCAGTGCCTCCGGTAGGATTAATTCACCCCTCCACTTT
TRBV4-2	-	TRBJ2-7	-	CASSHILADYEQYF	TGTGCCAGCAGCCACATACTGGCGGACTATGAGCAGTACTTC
TRBV29-1	-	TRBJ2-6	-	CSVEDLHRASGTNVLTF	TGCAGCGTCGAAGATCTGCACAGGGCCTCTGGGACCAACGTCCTGACTTTC
TRBV20-1	-	TRBJ2-7	-	CSAREEAFIEQYF	TGCAGTGCTAGAGAGGAGGCGTTTATAGAGCAGTACTTC
TRBV20-1	-	TRBJ1-2	-	CSVPVGGVNYGYTF	TGCAGTGTTCCCGTAGGAGGGGTCAACTATGGCTACACCTTC
TRBV29-1	-	TRBJ2-7	-	CSVEDPFYRSAAYERYF	TGCAGCGTTGAAGATCCATTTTATAGGAGCGCGGCCTACGAGCGGTACTTC
TRBV6-1	-	TRBJ2-5	once	CASSLSGTRRETQYF	TGTGCCAGCAGCCTTTCCGGGACGAGAAGAGAGACCCAGTACTTC
TRBV7-8	-	TRBJ2-2	-	CASSLASLDSANTGELFF	TGTGCCAGCAGCTTAGCGAGTTTGGATTCCGCGAACACCGGGGAGCTGTTTTTT
TRBV5-1	-	TRBJ2-5	-	CASSLVGHSLTKGETQYF	TGCGCCAGCAGCTTGGTTGGGCATTCCCTCACCAAGGGGGAGACCCAGTACTTC
TRBV6-2/TRBV6-3	-	TRBJ1-2	-	CASRRGGGYIF	TGTGCCAGCAGGAGGGGGGGTGGCTACATCTTC
TRBV6-5	-	TRBJ2-6	medium-sized	CASSLPFWDSGANVLTF	TGTGCCAGCAGTCTCCCTTTTTGGGACTCTGGGGCCAACGTCCTGACTTTC
TRBV2	-	TRBJ2-6	-	CASSEGLISGANALTF	TGTGCCAGCAGTGAAGGCCTGATCTCTGGGGCCAACGCCCTGACTTTC
TRBV20-1	TRBD2	TRBJ2-3	-	CSAPSLTSRITYTQYF	TGCAGTGCTCCATCACTGACTAGCAGGATCACATATACGCAGTATTTT
TRBV6-2/TRBV6-3	-	TRBJ2-3	-	CASKYSFGGTDTEYF	TGTGCCAGCAAATACAGCTTCGGAGGCACAGATACGGAGTATTTT
TRBV10-2	-	TRBJ1-1	-	CASSETNTEVIF	TGCGCCAGCAGTGAGACAAACACTGAAGTTATCTTT
TRBV6-1	-	TRBJ2-7	-	CANCEDGGSAYEQYF	TGTGCCAACTGTGAAGACGGCGGGTCGGCCTATGAGCAGTACTTC
TRBV11-2	-	TRBJ2-1	-	CASSQSERPSSYNEQFF	TGTGCCAGCAGCCAGTCGGAGCGGCCAAGCTCCTACAATGAGCAGTTCTTC
TRBV11-2	-	TRBJ2-3	-	CASTPPWATDTETQYF	TGTGCCAGCACCCCACCCTGGGCCACCGACACAGAAACGCAGTATTTT
TRBV4-2	-	TRBJ1-5	once	CASVQVQDGNQPQHF	TGTGCCAGCGTCCAAGTCCAGGACGGCAATCAGCCCCAGCATTTT
TRBV29-1	-	TRBJ2-7	-	CSGTDRFCEQYF	TGCAGCGGCACAGACAGATTCTGCGAGCAGTACTTC
TRBV7-9	-	TRBJ2-1	-	CASSLAPLHPCNEQFF	TGTGCCAGCAGCTTAGCACCCCTTCACCCCTGCAATGAGCAGTTCTTC
TRBV11-3	-	TRBJ2-4	-	CASSSTGEGGILYF	TGCGCCAGCAGCTCAACGGGGGAAGGGGGCATTCTGTACTTC
TRBV11-2	-	TRBJ2-5	-	CASSSGRVLETQYF	TGTGCCAGCAGCTCCGGACGGGTTCTGGAGACCCAGTACTTC
TRBV12-3/TRBV12-4	-	TRBJ2-5	-	CASSFPEGKETHYF	TGTGCCAGCAGTTTCCCAGAGGGGAAGGAGACCCACTACTTC
TRBV11-2	TRBD2	TRBJ2-7	-	CASTLSSGEHYF	TGTGCCAGCACCTTAAGCAGCGGGGAGCACTACTTT
TRBV20-1	-	TRBJ2-7	many	CSAREQDTYEQYF	TGCAGTGCTAGGGAACAAGATACGTACGAGCAGTACTTC
TRBV6-6	-	TRBJ2-7	-	CASSTQAAPYNEQYF	TGTGCCAGCAGTACCCAAGCGGCCCCCTACAATGAGCAGTACTTC
TRBV20-1	-	TRBJ2-1	-	CSVRISFENEQFF	TGCAGTGTTAGAATTAGCTTCGAGAATGAGCAGTTCTTC
TRBV20-1	TRBD2	TRBJ2-1	many	CSALTGLEVDEQFF	TGCAGTGCTCTGACGGGACTAGAGGTAGATGAGCAGTTCTTC
TRBV6-6	TRBD2	TRBJ2-5	-	CASNPPRLAGGPETQYF	TGTGCCAGCAACCCCCCGAGACTAGCGGGAGGGCCGGAAACTCAGTACTTC
TRBV6-1	-	TRBJ1-5	-	CANSHLLTGNNQPKHF	TGTGCCAACAGTCACCTACTTACAGGGAACAATCAGCCCAAGCATTTT
TRBV4-2	-	TRBJ2-3	few	CASRRSISEEGADTQYF	TGTGCCAGCAGGAGATCTATTAGTGAGGAGGGCGCAGATACGCAGTATTTT
TRBV6-5	-	TRBJ2-7	-	CASSHRALEGTYEQYF	TGTGCCAGCAGCCATAGGGCTCTAGAGGGGACCTACGAGCAGTACTTC
TRBV10-3	TRBD2	TRBJ2-1	-	CAVSESGTSVLSGQFF	TGTGCCGTCAGTGAGTCAGGGACTAGCGTGCTGAGTGGGCAGTTCTTC
TRBV29-1	-	TRBJ2-5	-	CSVRVGSGETPYF	TGCAGCGTCAGGGTGGGTTCGGGAGAGACCCCGTACTTC
TRBV6-1	-	TRBJ1-5	-	CASSEDVGDGNQPQHF	TGTGCCAGCAGTGAAGACGTAGGGGACGGTAATCAGCCCCAGCATTTT
TRBV28	TRBD1	TRBJ1-2	many	CASSYRGYGYTF	TGTGCCAGCAGTTACAGGGGATATGGCTACACCTTC
TRBV6-6	TRBD2	TRBJ2-1	-	CASSPDAGAGNEQFF	TGTGCTAGCAGTCCCGACGCGGGAGCGGGCAATGAGCAGTTCTTC
TRBV11-2	TRBD2	TRBJ2-3	-	CARGFGGRVIDTQYF	TGTGCCAGAGGCTTCGGCGGGAGGGTAATAGATACGCAGTATTTT
TRBV10-3	-	TRBJ2-2	-	CAISLEPGDTVELFF	TGTGCCATCAGTCTGGAACCAGGGGACACCGTGGAGCTGTTTTTT
TRBV7-9	-	TRBJ1-3	many	CASSFQGRSGNTIYF	TGTGCCAGCAGCTTCCAGGGCCGCTCTGGAAACACCATATATTTT
TRBV4-1	TRBD2	TRBJ2-2	-	CASSRATGGSVNTGELFF	TGCGCCAGCAGCCGCGCGACTGGCGGGAGCGTGAACACCGGGGAGCTGTTTTTT
TRBV11-2	-	TRBJ1-2	once	CASSLDAASPYGYTF	TGTGCCAGCAGCTTAGATGCAGCTTCGCCCTATGGCTACACATTC
TRBV6-1	TRBD1	TRBJ2-7	many	CASSGQGGHNGGEQYF	TGTGCCAGCAGTGGACAGGGGGGACACAACGGGGGCGAGCAGTACTTC
TRBV4-2	TRBD1	TRBJ2-3	-	CASNQGTGVTTDTQYF	TGTGCCAGCAATCAAGGGACAGGGGTTACCACAGATACGCAGTATTTT
TRBV6-1	-	TRBJ1-5	-	CASRSKGGGTIQPQHF	TGTGCCAGCAGATCGAAAGGAGGGGGTACCATTCAGCCCCAGCATTTT
TRBV28	-	TRBJ1-1	few	CASLRPGFSAEAFF	TGTGCCAGCCTACGTCCCGGGTTTAGCGCTGAAGCTTTCTTT
TRBV20-1	-	TRBJ1-5	few	CSASGHGGRVGQPQHF	TGCAGTGCTAGTGGCCATGGCGGAAGGGTAGGGCAGCCCCAGCATTTT